This T cell receptor beta chain came from a study of T cell responses to AZD1222 COVID-19 vaccine. Sequencing used immunoSEQ multiplex PCR; TCRdb keeps in-frame clones, though not all of them. The sample gives fewer than 90,000 clones, about 88% of which show up once; approximately 11% is in the top ten. CDR1 SEHNR and CDR2 FQNEAQ come from the germline V gene (reference sequence). This CDR3 spans 13 amino acids. V lost 3 bases to trimming and J lost 6 bases, with 9 bases between them. The receptor comes from an adult in good health. This chain links TRBV7-9 with TRBJ1-5, with D perhaps matching TRBD1 (6 bases). The source material was peripheral blood, sampled on day 0 of AZD1222 vaccination. CDR3 nucleotide sequence: TGTGCCAGCAGCTTCGGACAGTTTCAGCCCCAGCATTTT. As protein: CASSFGQFQPQHF.